This T cell receptor beta chain was identified in a study of blood T cell repertoires in COVID-19. Study overall: Samples taken during acute and convalescent COVID-19 were collected in the United States, Italy and Spain. PBMCs, B-cell-depleted T cells, or T cells provided the cDNA or gDNA that made up the material.

This CDR3 spans 14 amino acids. The germline CDR1 and CDR2 sequences are LNHDA and SQIVND (reference sequence). J gave up 7 bases and V 3 bases, and 6 bases lay outside the gene matches. Under the authors' procedure: By means of reference gene primer amplification, nucleated cell counts were estimated. Sequenced by immunoSEQ multiplex PCR; TCRdb stores in-frame clones only, minus some. V and J calls and clone size are those listed in that table; D and trimming were worked out from the DNA. The sample holds 130,000 to 150,000 clones; 70% to 90% are singletons and the top ten take roughly 2.7%. The rearrangement uses TRBV19 and TRBJ2-3; 8 nucleotides line up with TRBD1. This clonotype was obtained from a human donor with acute or convalescent COVID-19. The donor label of this sample is uncertain. Sequencing was done on a sample of peripheral blood. The chain's CDR3 is CASSISRGHHTQYF. The CDR3 coding sequence is TGTGCCAGTAGTATTAGCAGGGGGCACCATACGCAGTATTTT.